Each of the 29 T cell receptor beta chains below was sequenced from the same sample in a study of low-dose radiotherapy and immunotherapy resistance in tumors. Alpha and beta chains were covered, as first-strand cDNA relied on TRAV- and TRBV-specific primers. Amplification of TCRs used a constant-region primer and V-primer adapter for around 19 PCR cycles. TCRdb re-derived calls from the reads in MiXCR, one entry per CDR3 protein. The table shows more than 50,000 distinct CDR3 sequences, with roughly a quarter occurring only once. Time point given: before trial treatment. Sequenced material: PBMCs, taken before treatment. The receptors were gathered from a male donor with prostate cancer.

The chain carries TRBV18 and TRBJ2-7, with 10 nucleotides matching TRBD2. The V and J ends lost 6 bases and 13 bases, in that order; junction bases with no gene match: 12. This CDR3 contains 13 residues. From germline, CDR1 is KGHSH and CDR2 LQKENI. For the CDR3, the DNA is TGTGCCAGCTCCCAAGGACTAGCGGAGCGAAAATACTTC. Translation gives CASSQGLAERKYF. Supplemented by reference TRBV18 and TRBJ2-7, the full variable domain reads NAGVMQNPRHLVRRRGQEARLRCSPMKGHSHVYWYRQLPEEGLKFMVYLQKENIIDESGMPKERFSAEFPKEGPSILRIQQVVRGDSAAYFCASSQGLAERKYFGPGTRLTVT.

Comments on this clonotype: This likely came from a read error, as a far larger clone is one base away. The gene calls are TRBV29-1 and TRBJ2-5; D is perhaps TRBD2 (6 bases). Trimming took off 2 bases at V and 11 bases at J, with 15 bases between the two ends. Per the germline V gene, CDR1 is SQVTM and CDR2 is ANQGSEA. CDR3 size: 12 residues. The CDR3 DNA follows: TGCAGCGTTGAACGAGCGGGCTCAGAGCAGTACTTC. Protein sequence: CSVERAGSEQYF.

This clonotype has ten or more counts. The chain has TRBV27 and TRBJ1-3; D is uncertain. Per germline, CDR1 MNHEY and CDR2 SMNVEV (reference sequence). Trimming left V 3 bases short and J 0 bases short, with 9 bases between. The CDR3 is 15 amino acids. CDR3 nucleotides: TGTGCCAGCAGTTTCCGCCCAAGCTCTGGAAACACCATATATTTT. As protein: CASSFRPSSGNTIYF.

Many counts were recorded for this clonotype. This sequence joins TRBV7-9 and TRBJ2-3; no clear D. CDR1 and CDR2 (germline): SEHNR, FQNEAQ (reference sequence). Trimming pared 0 bases from V and 4 bases from J, leaving 14 bases between. This CDR3 is 16 amino acids long. The CDR3: CASSLAGSLRADTQYF. The DNA of the CDR3 is TGTGCCAGCAGCTTAGCCGGGTCTCTTCGGGCAGATACGCAGTATTTT.

This clonotype occurred many times. This chain connects TRBV3-1 to TRBJ2-2; possibly TRBD2 for D (5 bases). The CDR3 loop spans 15 amino acids. Germline V gives CDR1 LGHDT, CDR2 YNNKEL (reference sequence). V lost 3 bases and J lost 5, with 13 bases in between. CDR3 sequence: CASSQGFSGTGELFF. CDR3 bases: TGTGCCAGCAGCCAGGGGTTCTCGGGAACCGGGGAGCTGTTTTTT. Based on the CDR3 plus reference TRBV3-1 and TRBJ2-2, the full variable domain is DTAVSQTPKYLVTQMGNDKSIKCEQNLGHDTMYWYKQDSKKFLKIMFSYNNKELIINETVPNRFSPKSPDKAHLNLHINSLELGDSAVYFCASSQGFSGTGELFFGEGSRLTVL.

This clonotype occurred many times. The chain recombines TRBV12-5 with TRBJ2-2; 9 positions agree with TRBD1. This CDR3 spans 14 amino acids. J lost 8 bases, V lost 5 bases, and 6 bases had no gene match. CDR1 is LGHNT and CDR2 is FRNRAP in the germline V gene. The CDR3 DNA reads as TGTGCTAGTGGTCCCACAGGGGGCACAGGGGAGCTGTTTTTT. Its protein product is CASGPTGGTGELFF.

This clonotype was recorded many times. This chain links TRBV30 with TRBJ2-7; 8 bases are shared with TRBD2. The CDR3 covers 15 residues. Trimming cost V 1 base and J 5 bases; bases outside gene matches: 10. In germline, CDR1 is GTSNPN, CDR2 SVGIG (reference sequence). The CDR3 coding sequence is TGTGCCTGGAGTGGGCGCGGGGGGCGAGTCGACGAGCAGTACTTC. Its translation: CAWSGRGGRVDEQYF. The whole variable domain, filled in from reference TRBV30 and TRBJ2-7, reads SQTIHQWPATLVQPVGSPLSLECTVEGTSNPNLYWYRQAAGRGLQLLFYSVGIGQISSEVPQNLSASRPQDRQFILSSKKLLLSDSGFYLCAWSGRGGRVDEQYFGPGTRLTVT.

This clonotype was recorded many times. The CDR3 loop reads CASSAQSGSLHTQYF. DNA for the CDR3: TGTGCCAGCAGCGCCCAAAGCGGTTCATTACATACGCAGTATTTT. The rearrangement joins TRBV7-2 to TRBJ2-3; D may be TRBD2 (5 bases). CDR1 and CDR2 from the germline V gene are SGHTA and FQGNSA. This CDR3 has 15 amino acids. V dropped 5 bases and J dropped 7 bases, with 19 bases sitting between them.

This clonotype was found many times. The J gene is TRBJ2-7, the V gene TRBV30; 13 positions match TRBD2. CDR1 is GTSNPN, CDR2 SVGIG, per germline (reference sequence). Trimming took 3 bases from V and 6 from J; bases not matched to a gene: 2. This CDR3 region has 13 residues. The CDR3 DNA sequence: TGTGCCTGGAGGACTAGCGGGAGGTTCGAGCAGTACTTC. As protein: CAWRTSGRFEQYF.

The table lists this clonotype with a few counts. The rearrangement links TRBV3-1 to TRBJ2-1; TRBD2 aligns across 11 bases. The CDR3 runs to 16 residues. Germline V gene data show CDR1 as LGHDT and CDR2 as YNNKEL (reference sequence). Losses at the gene ends were 4 bases for V and 4 bases for J; bases not matched to a gene: 6. This CDR3 is CASSPLAGGHYNEQFF. The DNA of the CDR3 is TGTGCCAGCAGCCCTTTAGCGGGAGGGCATTACAATGAGCAGTTCTTC.

This clonotype was found many times. V usage is TRBV10-3 and J usage is TRBJ2-1; 8 positions match TRBD1. The CDR3 is 14 amino acids. Looked up from germline, CDR1 is ENHRY and CDR2 is SYGVKD. Losses at the gene ends were 6 bases for V and 1 base for J; bases not matched to a gene: 2. CDR3 loop: CAISTGGSYNEQFF. Written as DNA, the CDR3 is TGTGCCATCAGCACAGGGGGTTCCTACAATGAGCAGTTCTTC.

Ten or more counts support this clonotype. The chain joins TRBV29-1 to TRBJ2-5; the D is unclear. Trimming removed 0 bases from V and 4 bases from J, with 6 bases in between. The CDR3 extends over 12 amino acids. The germline CDR1 and CDR2 sequences are SQVTM and ANQGSEA. The CDR3 spells CSVEEPGETQYF. The CDR3 DNA is TGCAGCGTTGAAGAACCAGGAGAGACCCAGTACTTC. The complete variable domain, with remaining parts taken from reference TRBV29-1 and TRBJ2-5, reads SAVISQKPSRDICQRGTSLTIQCQVDSQVTMMFWYRQQPGQSLTLIATANQGSEATYESGFVIDKFPISRPNLTFSTLTVSNMSPEDSSIYLCSVEEPGETQYFGPGTRLLVL.

In this sample, this clonotype turned up many times. The chain links TRBV10-1 to TRBJ2-2; 10 nucleotides agree with TRBD2. After removal of 8 bases from V and 3 bases from J, the junction contained 0 bases not matched to a gene. This CDR3 comprises 13 residues. Germline-derived CDR1 and CDR2 are WNHNN and SYGVQD (reference sequence). The chain's CDR3 is CASLAGDTGELFF. The CDR3 DNA reads as TGCGCCAGCCTAGCGGGAGACACCGGGGAGCTGTTTTTT.

This clonotype was observed a single time. This probably arose from a read error, given a far larger clone one base away. The chain has TRBV5-3 and TRBJ2-5, with TRBD1 as a possible D gene (5 bases). TRBV5-3 is designated an ORF whose function remains uncertain. The CDR3 length is 15 residues. Here the CDR3 reads CASSFWAGSQETQCF. The CDR3 DNA sequence: TGTGCCAGCAGCTTCTGGGCAGGGTCCCAGGAGACCCAGTGCTTC.

V and J are TRBV4-2 and TRBJ2-5; D possibly corresponds to TRBD2 (5 bases). Germline values: CDR1 LGHNA, CDR2 YNFKEQ. Trimming took off 1 base at V and 3 bases at J, with 9 bases between the two ends. There are 14 residues in the CDR3. The CDR3 sequence is CASSQGTLEETQYF. CDR3 sequence (DNA): TGTGCCAGCAGCCAAGGGACTTTAGAAGAGACCCAGTACTTC.

In regard to this clonotype: This may arise from a read error, as a much more abundant clone is one base away. The J gene is TRBJ1-2, the V gene TRBV13; D may be TRBD1 (5 bases). The CDR3 has 13 amino acids. Germline CDR1 and CDR2: PRHDT and FYEKMQ (reference sequence). As DNA, the CDR3 is TGTGCCAGCAGTGAGAAGGGGATACTAGGCTTCACCTTC. Amino acids: CASSEKGILGFTF.

This clonotype was observed many times. The V and J genes are TRBV6-2 or TRBV6-3 and TRBJ2-5, with D maybe TRBD2 (6 bases). Germline-derived CDR1 and CDR2 are MNHEY and SVGEGT. The V end was cut by 2 bases, the J end by 4 bases, with 8 bases between. The CDR3 has 13 residues. The CDR3 here is CASSYPAGETQYF. CDR3 DNA sequence: TGTGCCAGCAGTTACCCAGCGGGAGAGACCCAGTACTTC.

This clonotype was counted a single time. A far larger clone is off by one base, so a read error is likely. The CDR3 coding sequence is TGTGCCAGCAGTTTGGGAACCTTTATCTACGAGCAGTTCTTC. As protein: CASSLGTFIYEQFF. The chain links TRBV28 to TRBJ2-1; D remains unclear. The V and J ends lost 3 bases and 10 bases respectively, with 16 bases between them. Germline assignment: CDR1 MDHEN and CDR2 SYDVKM. The CDR3 runs to 14 residues.

This clonotype was seen many times. CDR3 residues: CASSEKGGGLGANVLTF. The CDR3 region has the DNA TGTGCCAGCAGCGAAAAGGGCGGGGGGCTCGGGGCCAACGTCCTGACTTTC. V is TRBV9 and J is TRBJ2-6, with 8 nucleotides matching TRBD2. From germline, CDR1 is SGDLS and CDR2 YYNGEE. CDR3 length: 17 residues. V was pared by 3 bases and J by 4 bases, with 9 bases of the junction left unmatched.

This clonotype was seen only a few times. The chain employs TRBV19 and TRBJ2-3, with 14 bases lining up with TRBD2. Trimming at V came to 2 bases and at J to 6 bases, leaving 10 bases not matched to a gene. The germline V gene encodes CDR1 LNHDA and CDR2 SQIVND (reference sequence). CDR3 size: 18 residues. In DNA, the CDR3 is TGTGCCAGTAGTATACTCCGGGGACTAGCGGGAGCCCTCGATACGCAGTATTTT. This sequence encodes CASSILRGLAGALDTQYF. The whole variable domain, remainder taken from reference TRBV19 and TRBJ2-3, is DGGITQSPKYLFRKEGQNVTLSCEQNLNHDAMYWYRQDPGQGLRLIYYSQIVNDFQKGDIAEGYSVSREKKESFPLTVTSAQKNPTAFYLCASSILRGLAGALDTQYFGPGTRLTVL.

This clonotype came up once. This rearrangement joins TRBV10-3 to TRBJ2-4; no clear D. V lost 0 bases and J 6 bases, leaving 9 bases between the germline ends. The CDR3 covers 14 residues. Looked up from germline, CDR1 is ENHRY and CDR2 is SYGVKD. DNA for the CDR3: TGTGCCATCAGTGAGTCGATTGCTGTAAACATTCAGTACTTC. Translated, it gives CAISESIAVNIQYF.

V gene TRBV19 combines with J gene TRBJ2-7, with D perhaps TRBD2 (6 bases). The germline V gene has CDR1 LNHDA and CDR2 SQIVND (reference sequence). Trimming left V 6 bases short and J 7 bases short, with 22 bases between. This CDR3 is 15 amino acids long. CDR3 nucleotide sequence: TGTGCCAGTAGGACGACTAGTCGCTCCTACAATGAGCAGTACTTC. It yields the protein CASRTTSRSYNEQYF.

Ten or more counts support this clonotype. The chain carries TRBV29-1 and TRBJ1-2; perhaps TRBD1 as D (6 bases). The germline V gene encodes CDR1 SQVTM and CDR2 ANQGSEA. This CDR3 has 12 residues. Trimming stripped 6 bases from V and 4 bases from J, with 12 bases between. As DNA, the CDR3 is TGCAGCGTACCGGGACACAGCTATGGCTACACCTTC. It translates to CSVPGHSYGYTF.

The sample holds many counts of this clonotype. The chain recombines TRBV10-3 with TRBJ2-7, with D hard to call. In germline, CDR1 is ENHRY, CDR2 SYGVKD. V lost 0 bases and J 0 bases, leaving 12 bases between the germline ends. The length of the CDR3 is 16 residues. The CDR3: CAISESGTRSSYEQYF. The CDR3 DNA follows: TGTGCCATCAGTGAGTCTGGTACCAGGAGCTCCTACGAGCAGTACTTC.

This clonotype was observed many times. The chain carries TRBV5-1 and TRBJ2-2; 7 bases are a match to TRBD1. The J segment lost 3 bases and the V segment lost 6 bases, leaving 8 bases of the junction unmatched. Germline CDR1 and CDR2: SGHRS and YFSETQ. The CDR3 has 15 residues. The CDR3 nucleotides read TGCGCCAGCACCGACAGGGTTGGGTACACCGGGGAGCTGTTTTTT. Its protein is CASTDRVGYTGELFF.

This clonotype came up many times. The chain carries TRBV5-1 and TRBJ2-1, with TRBD2 matching 10 bases. V gave up 0 bases and J gave up 12 bases; unmatched junction bases: 9. The germline V gene encodes CDR1 SGHRS and CDR2 YFSETQ. This CDR3 is built from 15 residues. The CDR3 reads CASSLAAIAGGAQFF. CDR3 sequence (DNA): TGCGCCAGCAGCTTGGCCGCTATAGCGGGAGGTGCGCAGTTCTTC.

This clonotype was detected many times. The chain is built from TRBV4-1 and TRBJ2-1; no clear D gene. This CDR3 spans 15 amino acids. Per the germline V gene, CDR1 is MGHRA and CDR2 is YSYEKL. Deletions cut 6 bases from V and 0 bases from J, with 12 bases between. CDR3 protein: CASRQSVSSYNEQFF. CDR3 bases: TGCGCCAGCAGACAAAGCGTGAGCTCCTACAATGAGCAGTTCTTC.

The chain employs TRBV7-9 and TRBJ1-1; D possibly corresponds to TRBD1 (6 bases). The CDR3 has 13 residues. V was clipped by 5 bases and J by 4 bases, with 11 bases between them. Germline CDR1 and CDR2: SEHNR and FQNEAQ (reference sequence). The CDR3 DNA follows: TGTGCCAGCAGCGTCTCCAGGGGCACTGAAGCTTTCTTT. It codes for CASSVSRGTEAFF.

Notes on this clonotype: Given a far larger clone just one base away, this is likely a sequencing read error. This rearrangement joins TRBV5-4 to TRBJ2-5; D unclear. The ends were cut back, 0 bases at V and 11 bases at J, with 26 bases in the middle. Germline CDR1 is SGHNT and CDR2 is YYREEE (reference sequence). The length of the CDR3 is 17 residues. The CDR3 is CASSLGGVTSSYNEQYF. The CDR3 DNA follows: TGTGCCAGCAGCTTGGGCGGCGTGACGAGCTCCTACAATGAGCAGTACTTC.